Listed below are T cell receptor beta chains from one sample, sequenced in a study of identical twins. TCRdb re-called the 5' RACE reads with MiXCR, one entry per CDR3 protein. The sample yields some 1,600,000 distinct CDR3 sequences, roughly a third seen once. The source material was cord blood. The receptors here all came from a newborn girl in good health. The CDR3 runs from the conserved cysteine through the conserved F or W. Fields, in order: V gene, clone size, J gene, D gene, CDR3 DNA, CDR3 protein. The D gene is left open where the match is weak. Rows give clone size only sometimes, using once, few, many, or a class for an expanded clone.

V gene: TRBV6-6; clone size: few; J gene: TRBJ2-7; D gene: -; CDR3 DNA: TGTGCCAGCAGCCCCTATAGCGGTCCGGTCTACGAGCGGTACTTC; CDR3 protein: CASSPYSGPVYERYF
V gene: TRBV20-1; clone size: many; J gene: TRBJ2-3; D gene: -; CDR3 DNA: TGCAGTGCTAGTGGGAGAGATACGCAGTATTTT; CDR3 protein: CSASGRDTQYF
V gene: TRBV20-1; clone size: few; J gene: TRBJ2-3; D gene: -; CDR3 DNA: TGCAGTGCTAGAGCTTTCGCAGATACGCAGTATTTT; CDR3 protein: CSARAFADTQYF
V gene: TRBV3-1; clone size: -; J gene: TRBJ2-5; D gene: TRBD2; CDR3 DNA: TGTGCCAGCAGCCAAGCGAGGGGGACTAGTCACGAGACCCAGTACTTC; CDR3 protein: CASSQARGTSHETQYF
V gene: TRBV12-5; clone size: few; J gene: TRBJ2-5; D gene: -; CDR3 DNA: TGTGCTAGTGGTTTGGTACTGGAAGGTGAGCAGTACTTC; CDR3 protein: CASGLVLEGEQYF
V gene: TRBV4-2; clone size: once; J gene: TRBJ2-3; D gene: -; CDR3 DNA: TGTGCCAGCAGCCAAGCCCCGGGTGGGAGCACCACAGATACGCAGTATTTT; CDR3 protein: CASSQAPGGSTTDTQYF
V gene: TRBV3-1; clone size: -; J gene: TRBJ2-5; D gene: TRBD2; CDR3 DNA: TGTGCCAGCAGCCAAGATTTAGGACTAGCGGGAAGAGAGACCCAGTACTTC; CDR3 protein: CASSQDLGLAGRETQYF
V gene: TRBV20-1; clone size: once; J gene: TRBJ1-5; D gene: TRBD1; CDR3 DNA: TGCAGTGCCAGGGGGCGCGTCTTGCATCAGCCCCAGCATTTT; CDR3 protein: CSARGRVLHQPQHF
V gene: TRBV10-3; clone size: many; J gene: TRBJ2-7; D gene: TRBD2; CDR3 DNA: TGTGCCATCAGTGATAAGCGGGAGTCTACCGAGCAGTACTTC; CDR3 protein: CAISDKRESTEQYF
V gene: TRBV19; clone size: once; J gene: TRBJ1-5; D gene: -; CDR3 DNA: TGTGCCAGTACCCGCTCCGACACCTTCAATCAGCCCCAGCATTTT; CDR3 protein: CASTRSDTFNQPQHF
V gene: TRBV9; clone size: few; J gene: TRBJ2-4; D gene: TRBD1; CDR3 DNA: TGTGCCAGCAGCCCTATCGACAGGGGATATGGCATTCAGTACTTC; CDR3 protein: CASSPIDRGYGIQYF
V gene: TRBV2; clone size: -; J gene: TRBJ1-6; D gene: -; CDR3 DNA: TGTGCCAGCAGTGGTCAGAATTATAATTCACCCCTCCACTTT; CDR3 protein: CASSGQNYNSPLHF
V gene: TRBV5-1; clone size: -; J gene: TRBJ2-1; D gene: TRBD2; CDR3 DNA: TGCGCCAGCAGATCCTGGCGGGAGAATCATGAGCAGTTCTTC; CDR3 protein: CASRSWRENHEQFF
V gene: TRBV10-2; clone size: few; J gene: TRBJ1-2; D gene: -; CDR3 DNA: TGCGCCAGCAGGGACAGCCATGGCTACACCTTC; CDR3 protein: CASRDSHGYTF
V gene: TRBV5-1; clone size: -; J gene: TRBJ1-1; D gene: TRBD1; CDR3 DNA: TGCGCCAGCAGCTGGGACAGTTGGACTGAAGCTTTCTTT; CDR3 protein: CASSWDSWTEAFF
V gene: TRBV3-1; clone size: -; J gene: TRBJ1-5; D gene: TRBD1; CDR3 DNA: TGTGCCAGCAGCCAAGTGGGTGGGACAGTTAGCAATCAGCCCCAGCATTTT; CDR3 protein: CASSQVGGTVSNQPQHF
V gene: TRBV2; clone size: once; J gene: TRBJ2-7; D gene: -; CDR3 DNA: TGTGCCAGCAGTGCCCCCAATGCCGCACCACCTCACTCCTACGAGCAGTACTTC; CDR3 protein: CASSAPNAAPPHSYEQYF
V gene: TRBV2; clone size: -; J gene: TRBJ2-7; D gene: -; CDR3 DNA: TGTGCCAGCAGTGAAGTACAAAGCTCCTACGAGCAGTACTTC; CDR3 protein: CASSEVQSSYEQYF
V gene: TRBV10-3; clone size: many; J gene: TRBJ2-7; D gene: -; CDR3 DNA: TGTGCCATCGGGGCAGACCTCTCCTACGAGCAGTACTTC; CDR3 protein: CAIGADLSYEQYF
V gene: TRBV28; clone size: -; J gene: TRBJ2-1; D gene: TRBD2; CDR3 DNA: TGTGCCAGCAGTAACAAACGAGGACTAGCGGGAGGCAGGCAGTTCTTC; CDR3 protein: CASSNKRGLAGGRQFF
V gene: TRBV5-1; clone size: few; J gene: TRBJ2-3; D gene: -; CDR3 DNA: TGCGCCAGCAGCTTAGCGGAGCTGGATACGCAGTATTTT; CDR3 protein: CASSLAELDTQYF
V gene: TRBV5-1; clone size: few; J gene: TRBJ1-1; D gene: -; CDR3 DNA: TGCGCCAGCAGCTTGACCCTCGGACAGTACACTGAAGCTTTCTTT; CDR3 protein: CASSLTLGQYTEAFF
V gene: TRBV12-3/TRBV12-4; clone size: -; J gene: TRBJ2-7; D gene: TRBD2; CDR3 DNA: TGTGCCAGCAGACCTGGGACTAGCAGCTCCTACAATGAGCAGTACTTC; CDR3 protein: CASRPGTSSSYNEQYF
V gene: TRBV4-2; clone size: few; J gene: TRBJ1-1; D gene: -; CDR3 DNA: TGTGCCAGCAGCCAAGATTTGGACCGGGGAAACACTGAAGCTTTCTTT; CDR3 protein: CASSQDLDRGNTEAFF
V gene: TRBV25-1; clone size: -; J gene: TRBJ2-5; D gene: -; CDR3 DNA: TGTGCCAGCAGTGTGGGGGATGGGACCCAGTACTTC; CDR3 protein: CASSVGDGTQYF
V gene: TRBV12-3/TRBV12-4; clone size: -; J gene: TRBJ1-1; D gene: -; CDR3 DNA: TGTGCCAGCAGTTTAAATCAGGGTGGATTCACTGAAGCTTTCTTT; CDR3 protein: CASSLNQGGFTEAFF
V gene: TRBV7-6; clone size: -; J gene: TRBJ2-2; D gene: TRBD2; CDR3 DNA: TGTGCCAGCAGCAGAGGACTAGCGGGGGCCGGGGAGCTGTTTTTT; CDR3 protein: CASSRGLAGAGELFF
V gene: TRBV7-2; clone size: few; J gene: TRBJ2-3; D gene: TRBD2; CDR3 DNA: TGTGCCAGCAGCTTGGAGCCGGGACTAGCGGGATTCACAGATACGCAGTATTTT; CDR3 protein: CASSLEPGLAGFTDTQYF
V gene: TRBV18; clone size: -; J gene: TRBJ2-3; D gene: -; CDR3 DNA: TGTGCCAGCTCACCGTCGACTCCTTTCGGAGATACGCAGTATTTT; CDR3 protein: CASSPSTPFGDTQYF
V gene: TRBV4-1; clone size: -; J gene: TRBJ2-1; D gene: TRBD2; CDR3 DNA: TGCGCCAGCAGCCAAAGGACTAGCACCAATGAGCAGTTCTTC; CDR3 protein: CASSQRTSTNEQFF
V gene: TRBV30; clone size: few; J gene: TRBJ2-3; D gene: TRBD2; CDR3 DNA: TGTGCCTGGAGGAGTTCGGGGGGTACGCAGTATTTT; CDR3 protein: CAWRSSGGTQYF
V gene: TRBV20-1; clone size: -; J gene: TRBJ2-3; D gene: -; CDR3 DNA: TGCAGTGATAAGAGATCCGGACAGACCACAGATACGCAGTATTTT; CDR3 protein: CSDKRSGQTTDTQYF
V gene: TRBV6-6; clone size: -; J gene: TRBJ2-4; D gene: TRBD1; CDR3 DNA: TGTGCCAGCGCCGGGACAGATAAAAACATTCAGTACTTC; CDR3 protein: CASAGTDKNIQYF
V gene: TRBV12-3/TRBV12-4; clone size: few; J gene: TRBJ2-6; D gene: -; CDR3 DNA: TGTGCCAGCACCCGGACTGGGGCCAACGTCCTGACTTTC; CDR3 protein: CASTRTGANVLTF
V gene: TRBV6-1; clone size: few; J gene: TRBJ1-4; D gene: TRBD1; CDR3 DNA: TGTGCCAGCAGTGAAGCGGCAGGGGGCGATGAAAAACTGTTTTTT; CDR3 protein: CASSEAAGGDEKLFF
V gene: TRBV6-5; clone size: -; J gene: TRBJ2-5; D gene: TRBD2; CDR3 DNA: TGTGCCAGCAGTTACTCCCTACTAGCGGGAGGAGAGACCCAGTACTTC; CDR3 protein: CASSYSLLAGGETQYF
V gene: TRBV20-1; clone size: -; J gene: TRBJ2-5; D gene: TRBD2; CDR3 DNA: TGCAGTGCTAGAAAAGGGAGGGCGTCCTTGGGCGGAGAGGGGAGGCAAGAGACCCAGTACTTC; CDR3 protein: CSARKGRASLGGEGRQETQYF
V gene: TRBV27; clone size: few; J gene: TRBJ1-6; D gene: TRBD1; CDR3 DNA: TGTGCCAGCAGTTCAATACAGGGGCAAACTAATTCACCCCTCCACTTT; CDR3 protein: CASSSIQGQTNSPLHF
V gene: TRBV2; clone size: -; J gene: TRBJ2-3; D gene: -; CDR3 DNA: TGTGCCAGCCCCGGGATCCGCACAGATACGCAGTATTTT; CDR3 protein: CASPGIRTDTQYF
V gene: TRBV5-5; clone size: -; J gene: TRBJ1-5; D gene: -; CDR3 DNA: TGTGCCAGCAGCTCTATGGGAAATCAGCCCCAGCATTTT; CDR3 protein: CASSSMGNQPQHF